Each of the 4 T cell receptor beta chains below was sequenced from the same sample in a study of blood T cell repertoires in COVID-19. Libraries were prepared by immunoSEQ multiplex PCR; TCRdb keeps only in-frame clonotypes and omits some of them. The sample lists about 70,000 clones, about 80% occurring once. Sequencing was done on a sample of peripheral blood. These receptors originate from a man aged 25-45 years with COVID-19, enrolled during active disease.

This chain uses TRBV30 with TRBJ2-7; D gene uncertain. Germline V lookup: CDR1 GTSNPN, CDR2 SVGIG (reference sequence). The CDR3 runs to 11 residues. Deletions cut 4 bases from V and 5 bases from J, with 9 bases between. The CDR3 loop reads CAWNNIHEQYF. In DNA, the CDR3 is TGTGCCTGGAATAACATCCACGAGCAGTACTTC.

The chain has TRBV4-3 and TRBJ2-3; no clear D gene. Per the germline V gene, CDR1 is LGHNA and CDR2 is YSLEER. Trimming pared 0 bases from V and 3 bases from J, leaving 7 bases between. This CDR3 spans 14 amino acids. The CDR3, as DNA: TGCGCCAGCAGCCAAGACCTAAAAACAGATACGCAGTATTTT. This encodes CASSQDLKTDTQYF.

V usage is TRBV28 and J usage is TRBJ1-5; the match to TRBD1 covers 8 bases. Germline V gives CDR1 MDHEN, CDR2 SYDVKM. V lost 5 bases and J lost 6; bases outside the gene matches: 3. The CDR3 spans 13 residues. CDR3 sequence reads: CASSRQGSQPQHF. In DNA, the CDR3 is TGTGCCAGCAGTCGACAGGGGAGTCAGCCCCAGCATTTT.

This rearrangement joins TRBV12-3 or TRBV12-4 to TRBJ1-1, with D perhaps TRBD1 (5 bases). With 3 bases removed from V and 6 bases from J, the gap between germline ends came to 11 bases. The CDR3 totals 13 residues. The CDR3 loop reads CASSLGGSAEAFF. CDR3 DNA: TGTGCCAGCAGTTTGGGGGGGTCGGCTGAAGCTTTCTTT.